Listed here are 22 T cell receptor beta chains from one sample, sequenced in a study of PD-1 blockade in mismatch repair-deficient tumors. Profiling relied on immunoSEQ multiplex PCR, and the TCRdb table lists in-frame clones only, not all of them. This sample has under 75,000 clones, with approximately 89% found just once. The material was peripheral blood, obtained 52 weeks after starting pembrolizumab. The receptors shown here come from an adult with mismatch repair-deficient cancer.

V and J are TRBV6-5 and TRBJ2-7, with D perhaps TRBD1 (6 bases). The germline V and J ends were trimmed by 6 bases and 5 bases, with 20 bases remaining between them. This CDR3 comprises 15 residues. Germline CDR1 is MNHEY and CDR2 is SVGAGI. The CDR3 DNA is TGTGCCAGCAGCTATCACAGGGCCACCGTCCACGAGCAGTACTTC. This encodes CASSYHRATVHEQYF.

The V gene is TRBV29-1, the J gene TRBJ2-7, with 7 bases identical to TRBD1. This CDR3 has 13 amino acids. With V trimmed by 3 bases and J by 7 bases, 9 bases remained unmatched. Germline CDR1 SQVTM, CDR2 ANQGSEA. DNA for the CDR3: TGCAGCGTTGAGGGGGACAGTCCACGGGAGCAGTACTTC. Amino acids: CSVEGDSPREQYF.

V is TRBV5-1 and J is TRBJ2-1, with 11 bases fitting TRBD2. The length of the CDR3 is 15 residues. Germline trimming cut 4 bases from V and 10 bases from J; bases unmatched to any gene: 10. Per the germline V gene, CDR1 is SGHRS and CDR2 is YFSETQ. The DNA of the CDR3 is TGCGCCAGCAGCCGCACTAGCGGGAGAGCACGGGAGCAGTTCTTC. Translated: CASSRTSGRAREQFF.

The J gene is TRBJ2-3, the V gene TRBV7-9, with D possibly TRBD2 on 6 matching bases. V was shortened by 4 bases and J by 1 base, with 15 bases between the two germline ends. This CDR3 has 16 amino acids. Germline V gives CDR1 SEHNR, CDR2 FQNEAQ (reference sequence). CDR3 residues: CASSSQRWEGTDTQYF. CDR3 DNA: TGTGCCAGCAGCTCTCAAAGGTGGGAGGGCACAGATACGCAGTATTTT.

This clone was counted a single time. This chain uses TRBV7-2 with TRBJ2-2, with D possibly matching TRBD2 (5 bases). The CDR3 consists of 13 residues. Germline-derived CDR1 and CDR2 are SGHTA and FQGNSA. V dropped 7 bases and J dropped 8 bases, with 14 bases sitting between them. Here the CDR3 reads CASKNRGWGELFF. DNA of the CDR3: TGTGCCAGCAAAAACCGAGGGTGGGGGGAGCTGTTTTTT.

This clone was detected once. The chain couples TRBV7-9 to TRBJ1-1, with D unresolved. CDR3 size: 13 residues. V lost 2 bases to trimming and J lost 5 bases, with 9 bases between them. CDR1 is SEHNR, CDR2 FQNEAQ, per germline (reference sequence). CDR3 sequence (DNA): TGTGCCAGCAGCTTACCCAGGAAGACTGAAGCTTTCTTT. Translation: CASSLPRKTEAFF.

The chain uses TRBV10-2 and TRBJ2-7; D call uncertain. With 7 bases removed from V and 7 bases from J, the gap between germline ends came to 8 bases. Germline V gene data show CDR1 as WSHSY and CDR2 as SAAADI. The CDR3 spans 10 residues. This chain's CDR3 is CASTRCEQYF. The DNA of the CDR3 is TGCGCCAGCACCCGTTGTGAGCAGTACTTC.

The J gene is TRBJ2-4, the V gene TRBV19; 7 nucleotides line up with TRBD2. This CDR3 is 13 amino acids long. V lost 7 bases to trimming and J lost 5 bases; unmatched junction nucleotides: 5. Per germline, CDR1 LNHDA and CDR2 SQIVND (reference sequence). The CDR3 sequence is CASTPAGENIQYF. In nucleotides, the CDR3 is TGTGCCAGTACCCCGGCGGGGGAAAACATTCAGTACTTC.

The chain has TRBV27 and TRBJ2-2, with D tentatively TRBD2 (5 bases). From germline, CDR1 is MNHEY and CDR2 SMNVEV (reference sequence). The CDR3 spans 15 residues. V was clipped by 4 bases and J by 2 bases, with 11 bases between them. The CDR3 nucleotides read TGTGCCAGCAGTTACACTAGGAGTAACACCGGGGAGCTGTTTTTT. Amino acids: CASSYTRSNTGELFF.

The J gene is TRBJ2-5, the V gene TRBV25-1, with 10 bases aligning to TRBD1. This CDR3 spans 13 amino acids. Germline V gene data show CDR1 as MGHDK and CDR2 as SYGVNS. The V gene end was trimmed by 7 bases and the J gene end by 5 bases; junction bases not matched to a gene: 4. The CDR3 protein is CASTDRGTETQYF. Here the CDR3 DNA reads TGTGCCAGCACGGACAGGGGGACCGAGACCCAGTACTTC. Full variable domain (outside the CDR3, taken from reference TRBV25-1 and TRBJ2-5): EADIYQTPRYLVIGTGKKITLECSQTMGHDKMYWYQQDPGMELHLIHYSYGVNSTEKGDLSSESTVSRIRTEHFPLTLESARPSHTSQYLCASTDRGTETQYFGPGTRLLVL.

The rearrangement uses TRBV30 and TRBJ2-7, with 10 bases matching TRBD2. Germline CDR1 is GTSNPN and CDR2 is SVGIG (reference sequence). This CDR3 comprises 13 residues. With V trimmed by 5 bases and J by 5 bases, 6 bases remained unmatched. This chain's CDR3 is CAWDGLAGDEQYF. CDR3 DNA: TGTGCCTGGGACGGTCTAGCGGGAGACGAGCAGTACTTC.

This chain uses TRBV25-1 with TRBJ2-2; 8 bases agree with TRBD1. Trimming at V came to 6 bases and at J to 1 base, leaving 7 bases not matched to a gene. Per the germline V gene, CDR1 is MGHDK and CDR2 is SYGVNS. There are 16 residues in the CDR3. CDR3 amino acids: CASRDRDGKNTGELFF. CDR3 nucleotides: TGTGCCAGCAGGGACAGGGACGGGAAGAACACCGGGGAGCTGTTTTTT.

This chain uses TRBV27 with TRBJ2-7; D might be TRBD2 (5 bases). With 7 bases removed from V and 2 bases from J, the gap between germline ends came to 15 bases. CDR1 is MNHEY, CDR2 SMNVEV, per germline (reference sequence). This CDR3 has 14 residues. The CDR3: CASNPTGNPYEQYF. The CDR3 DNA reads as TGTGCCAGCAACCCAACCGGGAACCCCTACGAGCAGTACTTC.

The chain employs TRBV18 and TRBJ2-5; perhaps TRBD2 as D (5 bases). The CDR3 loop spans 19 amino acids. Germline values: CDR1 KGHSH, CDR2 LQKENI. V was pared by 6 bases and J by 2 bases, with 28 bases between. The CDR3 reads CASSPRSAGIKGDQETQYF. CDR3 sequence (DNA): TGTGCCAGCTCGCCTCGATCGGCCGGGATCAAGGGCGATCAAGAGACCCAGTACTTC.

The gene calls are TRBV19 and TRBJ2-2; no reliable D call. V was clipped by 3 bases and J by 7 bases, with 6 bases between them. Germline V lookup: CDR1 LNHDA, CDR2 SQIVND (reference sequence). CDR3 length equals 12 residues. CDR3: CASSMGNGELFF. The CDR3 DNA reads TGTGCCAGTAGTATGGGTAACGGGGAGCTGTTTTTT.

The V call is TRBV7-2, the J call TRBJ1-1, with D hard to call. CDR1 is SGHTA, CDR2 FQGNSA, per germline. This CDR3 has 14 residues. Trimming left V 1 base short and J 9 bases short, with 15 bases between. The CDR3 DNA sequence: TGTGCCAGCAGCTTAGGGGGTTGGGGATCTAAAGCTTTCTTT. Amino acid sequence: CASSLGGWGSKAFF.

The J gene is TRBJ2-3, the V gene TRBV14; 8 nucleotides line up with TRBD1. V lost 5 bases, J lost 6 bases, and 10 bases stayed unmatched. Germline V gene lookup returns CDR1 SGHDN and CDR2 FVKESK. The CDR3 runs 15 residues. Here the CDR3 reads CASSYRGEVTDTQYF. CDR3 DNA: TGTGCCAGCAGCTACAGGGGGGAAGTAACGGATACGCAGTATTTT.

This clone was seen only once. This rearrangement joins TRBV9 to TRBJ1-3; D remains ambiguous. Trimming left V 0 bases short and J 0 bases short, with 7 bases between. This CDR3 is 15 amino acids long. Germline V gene data show CDR1 as SGDLS and CDR2 as YYNGEE. The CDR3 here is CASSVAGASGNTIYF. CDR3 DNA: TGTGCCAGCAGCGTAGCAGGCGCCTCTGGAAACACCATATATTTT.

V and J are TRBV4-3 and TRBJ2-5; no clear D. CDR1 is LGHNA, CDR2 YSLEER, per germline. The CDR3 covers 17 residues. V was clipped by 0 bases and J by 0 bases, with 14 bases between them. The CDR3: CASSQDGQAKYQETQYF. In nucleotides, the CDR3 is TGCGCCAGCAGCCAAGATGGCCAGGCAAAGTACCAAGAGACCCAGTACTTC.

The CDR3 sequence is CASSGFSIGKGAYEQYF. The CDR3 DNA sequence: TGTGCCAGCAGTGGATTCTCTATTGGGAAAGGTGCCTACGAGCAGTACTTC. J is TRBJ2-7 and V is TRBV6-1; no firm D call. CDR3 size: 17 residues. Looked up from germline, CDR1 is MNHNS and CDR2 is SASEGT. Trimming took 4 bases from V and 2 from J, leaving 21 bases between them.

The rearrangement uses TRBV7-9 and TRBJ2-3, with a tentative D call TRBD1 (5 bases). This CDR3 has 15 residues. Germline CDR1 and CDR2: SEHNR and FQNEAQ (reference sequence). The V end was cut by 1 base, the J end by 4 bases, with 12 bases between. CDR3 DNA sequence: TGTGCCAGCAGCTTAGTCCAGGGTGGAGCAGATACGCAGTATTTT. Its protein is CASSLVQGGADTQYF. The complete variable domain, with remaining parts taken from reference TRBV7-9 and TRBJ2-3, reads DTGVSQNPRHKITKRGQNVTFRCDPISEHNRLYWYRQTLGQGPEFLTYFQNEAQLEKSRLLSDRFSAERPKGSFSTLEIQRTEQGDSAMYLCASSLVQGGADTQYFGPGTRLTVL.

The genes are TRBV2 and TRBJ2-7; 8 bases fit TRBD2. CDR1 and CDR2 (germline): SNHLY, FYNNEI. V was clipped by 1 base and J by 6 bases; unmatched bases: 11. This CDR3 comprises 16 residues. CDR3 loop: CASSEVGGGRRSEQYF. The CDR3 DNA follows: TGTGCCAGCAGTGAAGTGGGGGGCGGGAGGAGGTCCGAGCAGTACTTC. Together with reference TRBV2 and TRBJ2-7, the CDR3 gives the full variable domain: EPEVTQTPSHQVTQMGQEVILRCVPISNHLYFYWYRQILGQKVEFLVSFYNNEISEKSEIFDDQFSVERPDGSNFTLKIRSTKLEDSAMYFCASSEVGGGRRSEQYFGPGTRLTVT.